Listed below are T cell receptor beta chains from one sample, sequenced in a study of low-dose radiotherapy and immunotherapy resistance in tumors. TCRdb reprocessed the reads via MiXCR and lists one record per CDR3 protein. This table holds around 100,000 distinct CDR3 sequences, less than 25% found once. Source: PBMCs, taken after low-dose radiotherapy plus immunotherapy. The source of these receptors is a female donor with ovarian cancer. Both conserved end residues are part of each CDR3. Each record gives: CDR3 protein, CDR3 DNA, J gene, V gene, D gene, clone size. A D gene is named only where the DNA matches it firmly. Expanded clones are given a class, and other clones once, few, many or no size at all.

CASSLDSLPYGYTF | TGTGCCAGCAGTCTCGATTCCCTTCCCTATGGCTACACCTTC | TRBJ1-2 | TRBV6-6 | . | many
CASTPTGGRKTDTQYF | TGTGCCAGCACTCCAACCGGCGGGAGGAAGACAGATACGCAGTATTTT | TRBJ2-3 | TRBV6-2/TRBV6-3 | TRBD2 | .
CASSRPGASSGNTIYF | TGCGCCAGCAGCCGCCCCGGGGCATCCTCTGGAAACACCATATATTTT | TRBJ1-3 | TRBV4-1 | . | many
CASRVSGATAGELFF | TGCGCCAGCAGGGTCAGTGGGGCCACCGCCGGGGAGCTGTTTTTT | TRBJ2-2 | TRBV10-2 | . | many
CASSPQAGISYNEQFF | TGCGCCAGCAGCCCGCAAGCGGGAATAAGTTACAATGAGCAGTTCTTC | TRBJ2-1 | TRBV5-1 | TRBD2 | few
CASSVGQGSSLLSYEQYF | TGTGCCAGCAGCGTAGGGCAGGGGTCGTCTTTGCTTTCCTACGAGCAGTACTTC | TRBJ2-7 | TRBV9 | . | many
CSASAGQETQYF | TGCAGTGCTAGTGCAGGTCAAGAGACCCAGTACTTC | TRBJ2-5 | TRBV20-1 | . | many
CASSPRDRVAKNIQYF | TGTGCCAGCTCACCAAGGGACAGGGTAGCCAAAAACATTCAGTACTTC | TRBJ2-4 | TRBV18 | TRBD1 | many
CASSLRGYEQYF | TGTGCCAGCAGTTTGAGGGGGTACGAGCAGTACTTC | TRBJ2-7 | TRBV5-6 | . | .
CASRGDRAGANVLTF | TGTGCCAGCAGAGGGGACAGGGCGGGGGCCAACGTCCTGACTTTC | TRBJ2-6 | TRBV6-4 | TRBD1 | many
CASSQPGQPQHF | TGCGCCAGCAGCCAACCCGGTCAGCCCCAGCATTTT | TRBJ1-5 | TRBV4-1 | . | many
CASSFRGISTDTQYF | TGTGCCAGCAGTTTCCGGGGTATCAGCACAGATACGCAGTATTTT | TRBJ2-3 | TRBV12-3/TRBV12-4 | . | many
CASSTTSISYNEQFF | TGTGCCAGTAGTACTACTAGTATCTCCTACAATGAGCAGTTCTTC | TRBJ2-1 | TRBV19 | . | many
CASSLSSGGQYSYNEQFF | TGTGCCAGCAGCTTAAGTAGCGGGGGACAGTACTCCTACAATGAGCAGTTCTTC | TRBJ2-1 | TRBV7-3 | TRBD2 | many
CASSAQLAGVREQYF | TGTGCCAGCAGTGCCCAGCTAGCGGGAGTTCGGGAGCAGTACTTC | TRBJ2-7 | TRBV28 | TRBD2 | few
CASSSGEQPQHF | TGTGCCAGTAGTTCAGGGGAACAGCCCCAGCATTTT | TRBJ1-5 | TRBV19 | . | many
CASGQGNTQYF | TGTGCCAGCGGACAGGGCAATACGCAGTATTTT | TRBJ2-3 | TRBV2 | TRBD1 | many
CASSLGRIATEAFF | TGTGCCAGCAGCTTAGGCAGGATTGCGACTGAAGCTTTCTTT | TRBJ1-1 | TRBV11-2 | . | many
CASSLAATGTSGNHEQYF | TGTGCCAGCAGCTTGGCCGCGACCGGGACTAGCGGGAACCACGAGCAGTACTTC | TRBJ2-7 | TRBV7-6 | TRBD2 | many
CASSYSASGSKYEQYF | TGTGCCAGCAGTTACTCAGCTAGCGGGAGTAAGTACGAGCAGTACTTC | TRBJ2-7 | TRBV6-2/TRBV6-3 | TRBD2 | once
CSASFADYEQYF | TGCAGTGCTAGTTTCGCAGACTACGAGCAGTACTTC | TRBJ2-7 | TRBV20-1 | . | many
CASSGQGWVAEAFF | TGTGCCAGCAGTGGACAGGGGTGGGTCGCTGAAGCTTTCTTT | TRBJ1-1 | TRBV2 | TRBD1 | .
CATVSGRGATDTQYF | TGTGCCACCGTCAGTGGTAGGGGGGCCACAGATACGCAGTATTTT | TRBJ2-3 | TRBV12-3/TRBV12-4 | . | many
CASSSLPPGVAGGTDTQYF | TGTGCCAGCAGTTCGCTACCCCCCGGGGTAGCGGGGGGAACAGATACGCAGTATTTT | TRBJ2-3 | TRBV28 | TRBD2 | many
CSANGQAYEQYF | TGCAGTGCTAATGGGCAGGCCTACGAGCAGTACTTC | TRBJ2-7 | TRBV20-1 | . | .
CSVKGAVIEQFF | TGCAGCGTGAAAGGGGCGGTGATTGAGCAGTTCTTC | TRBJ2-1 | TRBV29-1 | . | many
CASSLGASNEQFF | TGCGCCAGCAGCTTGGGGGCTAGTAATGAGCAGTTCTTC | TRBJ2-1 | TRBV5-1 | . | .
CASSYGGGFPYEQYF | TGTGCCAGCAGTTACGGGGGAGGGTTTCCCTACGAGCAGTACTTC | TRBJ2-7 | TRBV6-5 | TRBD2 | .
CASSLPSGVIAGNEQFF | TGTGCCAGCAGTTTACCCTCGGGAGTAATTGCGGGCAATGAGCAGTTCTTC | TRBJ2-1 | TRBV12-3/TRBV12-4 | . | few
CASSFTQGVSRFEQYF | TGCGCCAGCAGCTTTACACAGGGGGTGTCCCGGTTTGAGCAGTACTTC | TRBJ2-7 | TRBV5-1 | TRBD1 | many
CARSLMGFPNEQFF | TGTGCCAGAAGCTTGATGGGGTTCCCCAATGAGCAGTTCTTC | TRBJ2-1 | TRBV5-3 | . | many
CASSPRTAYEQYF | TGTGCCAGCTCACCAAGAACAGCGTACGAGCAGTACTTC | TRBJ2-7 | TRBV18 | . | few
CASSQDVGRGPLGYGYTF | TGCGCCAGCAGCCAAGATGTGGGCAGGGGGCCATTGGGGTACGGCTACACCTTC | TRBJ1-2 | TRBV4-1 | TRBD1 | many
CASSKADRRF | TGTGCCAGCAGTAAAGCGGACAGGCGATTT | TRBJ2-3 | TRBV12-3/TRBV12-4 | TRBD1 | many
CSAHQPSTDTQYF | TGCAGTGCTCATCAGCCTAGCACAGATACGCAGTATTTT | TRBJ2-3 | TRBV20-1 | . | .